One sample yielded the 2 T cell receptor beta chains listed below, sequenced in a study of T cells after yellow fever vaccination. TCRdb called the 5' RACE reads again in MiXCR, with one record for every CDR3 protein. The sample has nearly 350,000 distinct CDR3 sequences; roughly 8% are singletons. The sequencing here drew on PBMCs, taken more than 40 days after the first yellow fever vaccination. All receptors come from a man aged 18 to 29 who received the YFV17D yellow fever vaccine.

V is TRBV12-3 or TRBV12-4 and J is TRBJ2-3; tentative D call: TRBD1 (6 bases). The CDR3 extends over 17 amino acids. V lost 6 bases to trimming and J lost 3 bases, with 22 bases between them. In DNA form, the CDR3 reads TGTGCCAGCAGGCCCACCAGCAGGGGATTGGGGACAGATACGCAGTATTTT. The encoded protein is CASRPTSRGLGTDTQYF.

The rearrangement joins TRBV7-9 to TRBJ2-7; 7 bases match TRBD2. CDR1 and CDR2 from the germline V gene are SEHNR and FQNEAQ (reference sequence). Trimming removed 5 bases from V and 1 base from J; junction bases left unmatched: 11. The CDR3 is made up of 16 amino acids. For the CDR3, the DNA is TGTGCCAGCAGCGGCATGGGGAGGGGTAGGTCCTACGAGCAGTACGTC. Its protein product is CASSGMGRGRSYEQYV.